This is a list of T cell receptor beta chains from one sample in a study of shared clonotypes between healthy human individuals. Sequenced by immunoSEQ multiplex PCR; TCRdb stores in-frame clones only, minus some. The sample contains nearly 2 million clones, about 95% of which appear only once. The sample taken for sequencing was naive CD8+ T cells sorted from blood. These receptors all stem from a man aged 18 to 29 in good health. Both conserved end residues are trimmed from each CDR3. Expanded clones get a size class; other rows say once, few or many, or leave the size out.

j_gene	v_gene	abundance	CDR3aa
TRBJ2-7	TRBV11-2	-	ASSLVGSGYEQY
TRBJ2-7	TRBV7-9	-	ASSLSGGLFLEQY
TRBJ1-2	TRBV7-3	-	ASSPHGALTNYGYT
TRBJ2-6	TRBV27	-	ASSLYWVSGANVLT
TRBJ1-6	TRBV9	-	ASSGGDDSPLH
TRBJ2-7	TRBV6-6	-	ASRGFIDSETYEQY
TRBJ1-2	TRBV19	few	ASTLMTGNKDGYT
TRBJ1-2	TRBV27	once	ASSPSGQVYGYT
TRBJ2-7	TRBV4-3	-	ASSQEFSSYEQY
TRBJ2-7	TRBV9	-	ASSVGDRGPEQY
TRBJ2-1	TRBV7-8	-	ASSLGPAEQF
TRBJ2-7	TRBV25-1	-	ASSGTGAYEQY
TRBJ1-1	TRBV19	-	ASSIETVMNTEAF
TRBJ1-1	TRBV6-1	once	ASSEIGYEVNTEAF
TRBJ2-7	TRBV5-4	-	ASSTGTSGIEQY
TRBJ2-1	TRBV30	-	AWSVGYNEQF
TRBJ2-7	TRBV7-8	once	ASSLTGGRGNEQY
TRBJ2-3	TRBV5-6	-	ASSILTSGGGDTQY
TRBJ1-4	TRBV7-8	-	ASSKTGGNEKLF
TRBJ1-6	TRBV14	-	ASSLTGYNSPLH
TRBJ1-1	TRBV9	-	ASSPGGGATEAF
TRBJ2-1	TRBV5-4	-	ASNGQNNEQF
TRBJ2-1	TRBV29-1	-	SAEGVSYNEQF
TRBJ1-1	TRBV6-6	once	AGGFMNTEAF
TRBJ2-1	TRBV19	-	ASSTTSGYNEQF
TRBJ2-5	TRBV4-1	-	ASSQGILAGGGETQY